The 24 T cell receptor beta chains in this list originate from one sample, sequenced in a study of blood T cell repertoires in COVID-19. Sequencing used immunoSEQ multiplex PCR; TCRdb keeps in-frame clones, though not all of them. This sample has about 360,000 clones, with around 80% found just once. The specimen was peripheral blood. Receptors originate from a man under 40 with active or convalescent COVID-19.

The chain joins TRBV4-2 to TRBJ2-3; D possibly corresponds to TRBD1 (5 bases). The germline gives CDR1 LGHNA, CDR2 YNFKEQ. The ends were cut back, 1 base at V and 6 bases at J, with 26 bases in the middle. This CDR3 has 19 residues. The CDR3 protein is CASSQVLGRADGPGDTQYF. The CDR3 nucleotides are TGTGCCAGCAGCCAAGTTTTGGGCAGGGCCGACGGCCCTGGGGATACGCAGTATTTT.

This chain uses TRBV3-1 (or the pseudogene TRBV3-2) with TRBJ2-1; 9 bases align to TRBD2. V was clipped by 4 bases and J by 6 bases; unmatched bases: 7. The germline gives CDR1 LGHDT, CDR2 YNNKEL (reference sequence). This CDR3 has 15 amino acids. The CDR3 sequence is CASSPLAGGFNEQFF. The CDR3 DNA reads as TGTGCCAGCAGCCCCCTGGCGGGGGGGTTCAATGAGCAGTTCTTC.

V gene TRBV28 combines with J gene TRBJ1-2, with a tentative D call TRBD1 (5 bases). V was cut by 1 base and J by 5 bases, with 11 bases left in between. The CDR3 is 14 amino acids. The germline gives CDR1 MDHEN, CDR2 SYDVKM. The CDR3 bases are TGTGCCAGCAGTTTATCCCAGGGCTCATATGGCTACACCTTC. Translation: CASSLSQGSYGYTF.

This clone occurred once. The chain uses TRBV7-3 and TRBJ1-1; D call uncertain. V was pared by 2 bases and J by 1 base, with 14 bases between. CDR1 is SGHTA, CDR2 FQGTGA, per germline. CDR3 length: 16 residues. The CDR3 DNA reads as TGTGCCAGCAGCTTACTCCCCTTAGAGGGGAACACTGAAGCTTTCTTT. It translates to CASSLLPLEGNTEAFF.

This chain uses TRBV18 with TRBJ2-3; the D gene is possibly TRBD2 (6 bases). V lost 6 bases and J lost 4, with 20 bases in between. Germline values: CDR1 KGHSH, CDR2 LQKENI. CDR3 length: 16 residues. CDR3 bases: TGTGCCAGCTCCCCCACCCAGGCCAGGAGGGCAGATACGCAGTATTTT. This translates into CASSPTQARRADTQYF.

This chain links TRBV13 with TRBJ1-1; D possibly corresponds to TRBD1 (6 bases). The V gene lost 5 bases and the J gene lost 1 base, with 20 bases spanning the gap. CDR1 and CDR2 (germline): PRHDT, FYEKMQ (reference sequence). This CDR3 region has 17 residues. The CDR3 protein is CASSPAGDVLGNTEAFF. CDR3 nucleotide sequence: TGTGCCAGCAGCCCCGCAGGGGACGTTCTAGGGAACACTGAAGCTTTCTTT.

The chain has TRBV6-5 and TRBJ1-6; D is uncertain. The CDR3 totals 15 residues. Germline V gives CDR1 MNHEY, CDR2 SVGAGI. V was trimmed by 5 bases and J by 4 bases, leaving 12 bases between them. The DNA of the CDR3 is TGTGCCAGCAGTCTAGCGGCGCCTTATAATTCACCCCTCCACTTT. Amino acids: CASSLAAPYNSPLHF.

The table lists this clone with a count of one. The chain couples TRBV5-4 to TRBJ1-2; D is perhaps TRBD1 (5 bases). This CDR3 spans 14 amino acids. V lost 4 bases and J lost 0, with 10 bases in between. The germline CDR1 and CDR2 sequences are SGHNT and YYREEE (reference sequence). This CDR3 is CASSPTGSNYGYTF. CDR3 sequence (DNA): TGTGCCAGCAGCCCCACAGGATCTAACTATGGCTACACCTTC.

This sequence joins TRBV4-2 and TRBJ2-7, with D unresolved. Trimming left V 0 bases short and J 3 bases short, with 15 bases between. The CDR3 is 16 residues long. Germline assignment: CDR1 LGHNA and CDR2 YNFKEQ. The CDR3 DNA sequence: TGTGCCAGCAGCCAAGATCGAGCAGCTGGGCACTACGAGCAGTACTTC. Translated, it gives CASSQDRAAGHYEQYF.

V gene TRBV29-1 combines with J gene TRBJ1-2; D ambiguous. This CDR3 has 11 residues. Per the germline V gene, CDR1 is SQVTM and CDR2 is ANQGSEA. V lost 4 bases to trimming and J lost 6 bases, with 9 bases between them. CDR3 bases: TGCAGCGTTGGAGCGGCTGATGGCTACACCTTC. Translated: CSVGAADGYTF.

This chain uses TRBV24-1 with TRBJ2-7; D possibly corresponds to TRBD1 (6 bases). Trimming shortened V by 0 bases and J by 0 bases, and 17 bases separated the two germline ends. The CDR3 is made up of 18 amino acids. The V gene's germline CDR1 is KGHDR and CDR2 SFDVKD. In DNA, the CDR3 is TGTGCCACCAGTGATTTGCGGTGTCCAGGGGTGAGCTCCTACGAGCAGTACTTC. This codes for CATSDLRCPGVSSYEQYF.

This clone was detected once. The genes are TRBV11-3 and TRBJ2-1; no clear D gene. Germline assignment: CDR1 SGHNT and CDR2 YENEEA. The CDR3 has 15 residues. Trimming shortened V by 0 bases and J by 4 bases, and 10 bases separated the two germline ends. The CDR3 spells CASSLDARSYNEQFF. In DNA, the CDR3 is TGTGCCAGCAGCTTAGATGCCCGGTCTTACAATGAGCAGTTCTTC.

This clone was found once. Here the CDR3 DNA reads TGCGCCAGCAGCCAAGATTGGCGGGGGAGCACAGATACGCAGTATTTT. This encodes CASSQDWRGSTDTQYF. The chain recombines TRBV4-3 with TRBJ2-3; 7 bases are shared with TRBD2. Per germline, CDR1 LGHNA and CDR2 YSLEER. The ends lost 0 bases at V and 0 bases at J; junction bases unmatched: 3. This CDR3 spans 16 amino acids.

The chain joins TRBV29-1 to TRBJ1-1, with D possibly matching TRBD1 (5 bases). V lost 4 bases and J lost 5, with 11 bases in between. The CDR3 contains 12 residues. CDR1 is SQVTM and CDR2 is ANQGSEA in the germline V gene. CDR3 region: CSVVMGGTEAFF. The CDR3 DNA follows: TGCAGCGTTGTGATGGGGGGAACTGAAGCTTTCTTT.

The chain combines TRBV28 with TRBJ1-2, with 9 bases matching TRBD1. After removal of 7 bases from V and 7 bases from J, the junction contained 7 bases not matched to a gene. Germline CDR1 and CDR2: MDHEN and SYDVKM. The CDR3 consists of 13 residues. The CDR3 spells CASIRDRDGGYTF. The CDR3 coding sequence is TGTGCCAGCATCCGGGACAGGGATGGTGGCTACACCTTC.

This sequence joins TRBV4-2 and TRBJ1-4; 9 nucleotides line up with TRBD1. V lost 5 bases, J lost 4 bases, and 8 bases stayed unmatched. This CDR3 is built from 16 residues. The germline V gene has CDR1 LGHNA and CDR2 YNFKEQ. The CDR3 bases are TGTGCCAGCAGCTCCGGACAGGGGAGGGATAATGAAAAACTGTTTTTT. This codes for CASSSGQGRDNEKLFF.

The rearrangement links TRBV9 to TRBJ1-6; no definite D call. Germline V gives CDR1 SGDLS, CDR2 YYNGEE. The CDR3 is 14 residues long. The ends were cut back, 3 bases at V and 8 bases at J, with 12 bases in the middle. CDR3 bases: TGTGCCAGCAGCGCAAGTGGGAGAGATTCACCCCTCCACTTT. Amino acid sequence: CASSASGRDSPLHF.

This chain connects TRBV6-5 to TRBJ1-2; the D gene is possibly TRBD1 (5 bases). Trimming removed 6 bases from V and 7 bases from J, with 21 bases in between. CDR3 length: 15 amino acids. Germline values: CDR1 MNHEY, CDR2 SVGAGI. Written as DNA, the CDR3 is TGTGCCAGCAGCGGACTGGGAGGGACTGTTTCTGGCTACACCTTC. This encodes CASSGLGGTVSGYTF.

For the CDR3, the DNA is TGTGCCAGCAGTTACAGCTGGACAGGATTCACCGGGGAGCTGTTTTTT. Translating it yields CASSYSWTGFTGELFF. This chain links TRBV6-5 with TRBJ2-2, with 7 bases matching TRBD1. The CDR3 has 16 amino acids. The germline V gene encodes CDR1 MNHEY and CDR2 SVGAGI. V dropped 2 bases and J dropped 4; count of bases not matched to a gene: 7.

This clone has only one observation. The chain combines TRBV2 with TRBJ1-1, with D unclear. The germline gives CDR1 SNHLY, CDR2 FYNNEI. Trimming cost V 6 bases and J 8 bases, with 13 bases left between them. The CDR3 length is 12 residues. The CDR3 reads CASSQTQFEAFF. The CDR3 region has the DNA TGTGCCAGCAGCCAAACACAGTTCGAAGCTTTCTTT.

The chain uses TRBV3-1 (or the pseudogene TRBV3-2) and TRBJ2-5; TRBD2 aligns across 7 bases. CDR1 and CDR2 from the germline V gene are LGHDT and YNNKEL (reference sequence). Trimming cost V 3 bases and J 5 bases; bases outside gene matches: 9. There are 15 residues in the CDR3. CDR3 sequence reads: CASSQEGLVTETQYF. The CDR3 region has the DNA TGTGCCAGCAGCCAGGAAGGACTAGTAACGGAGACCCAGTACTTC.

J is TRBJ2-3 and V is TRBV27, with 13 nucleotides matching TRBD2. This CDR3 comprises 18 residues. Trimming took 3 bases from V and 0 from J; bases not matched to a gene: 6. Per the germline V gene, CDR1 is MNHEY and CDR2 is SMNVEV (reference sequence). The CDR3, as DNA: TGTGCCAGCAGTTTTAGGACTAGCGGGGGCCAAAGCACAGATACGCAGTATTTT. Translating it yields CASSFRTSGGQSTDTQYF.

The chain has TRBV7-7 and TRBJ2-3; D is possibly TRBD1 (5 bases). Germline loops: CDR1 SSHAT, CDR2 FNYEAQ (reference sequence). Trimming took 2 bases from V and 6 from J, leaving 12 bases between them. The CDR3 extends over 14 amino acids. Here the CDR3 DNA reads TGTGCCAGCAGCTTAACAGGCTACGAGGATACGCAGTATTTT. This codes for CASSLTGYEDTQYF. Based on the CDR3 plus reference TRBV7-7 and TRBJ2-3, the full variable domain is GAGVSQSPRYKVTKRGQDVTLRCDPISSHATLYWYQQALGQGPEFLTYFNYEAQPDKSGLPSDRFSAERPEGSISTLTIQRTEQRDSAMYRCASSLTGYEDTQYFGPGTRLTVL.

The chain combines TRBV9 with TRBJ2-1, with a tentative D call TRBD2 (6 bases). This CDR3 region has 17 residues. Germline CDR1 SGDLS, CDR2 YYNGEE. V lost 4 bases, J lost 0 bases, and 17 bases lay in between. CDR3 nucleotide sequence: TGTGCCAGCAGCTCTCCTCCGGCGGGGCCCTCCTACAATGAGCAGTTCTTC. Protein product: CASSSPPAGPSYNEQFF.